These 18 T cell receptor beta chains originate from one sample sequenced in a study of T cell responses to AZD1222 COVID-19 vaccine (dated by TCRdb to the early 2020s). The time point label here, explained by the study, means: baseline before first vaccination. Library generation was performed with the immunoSEQ multiplex PCR assay. Imported from immuneACCESS, the table was reduced by TCRdb to in-frame sequences with V and J called. These copies leave out some clones; in studies compared against another copy, an unresolved V gene accounts for under half, and the cause of the remainder is not known. For this sample the table gives around 160,000 clones, of which under 95% were detected only once. Roughly 5% of the sample lies in the top ten. The starting material was peripheral blood, obtained on day 0 of AZD1222 vaccination. All receptors come from an adult in good health.

The rearrangement links TRBV5-1 to TRBJ2-7; unclear D gene. V lost 9 bases and J 0 bases, leaving 13 bases between the germline ends. The CDR3 contains 13 residues. Per germline, CDR1 SGHRS and CDR2 YFSETQ. CDR3 region: CATRPGSSYEQYF. DNA for the CDR3: TGCGCCACCCGGCCGGGCAGCTCCTACGAGCAGTACTTC.

The rearrangement joins TRBV25-1 to TRBJ2-7; 8 bases map to TRBD1. The CDR3 spans 17 residues. CDR1 MGHDK and CDR2 SYGVNS come from the germline V gene. J lost 3 bases, V lost 3 bases, and 13 bases had no gene match. This CDR3 is CASSDFLNGTGLYEQYF. The CDR3 DNA reads as TGTGCCAGCAGTGATTTTTTGAACGGGACAGGCCTCTACGAGCAGTACTTC.

The chain carries TRBV18 and TRBJ2-4, with 7 bases fitting TRBD1. The trim removed 3 bases at V and 0 bases at J, leaving 8 bases unmatched. Per germline, CDR1 KGHSH and CDR2 LQKENI. The CDR3 is 17 residues long. CDR3 sequence: CASSPRDSGLAKNIQYF. The CDR3 DNA is TGTGCCAGCTCACCGAGGGACAGCGGTTTAGCCAAAAACATTCAGTACTTC.

V gene TRBV6-6 combines with J gene TRBJ1-5, with D possibly matching TRBD1 (5 bases). V lost 2 bases, J lost 0 bases, and 8 bases lay in between. CDR3 length equals 15 residues. Germline CDR1 reads MNHNY; CDR2 reads SVGAGI (reference sequence). The CDR3 coding sequence is TGTGCCAGCAGTTACGGGACTTATAGCAATCAGCCCCAGCATTTT. It translates to CASSYGTYSNQPQHF.

This rearrangement joins TRBV2 to TRBJ1-5, with D possibly being TRBD1 (5 bases). Trimming cost V 5 bases and J 7 bases, with 15 bases left between them. CDR3 length equals 14 residues. CDR1 and CDR2 from the germline V gene are SNHLY and FYNNEI. The CDR3 spells CASSRQGMGQPQHF. The CDR3 DNA reads as TGTGCCAGCAGTCGCCAGGGCATGGGCCAGCCCCAGCATTTT.

The V and J genes are TRBV4-2 and TRBJ1-6, with D perhaps matching TRBD1 (5 bases). The CDR3 runs 14 residues. V dropped 8 bases and J dropped 7 bases, with 15 bases sitting between them. CDR1 and CDR2 (germline): LGHNA, YNFKEQ. CDR3 amino acids: CASQQKTVNSPLHF. CDR3 bases: TGTGCCAGCCAACAAAAGACAGTCAATTCACCCCTCCACTTT.

Concerning this clone itself: One end of the junction varies from germline; a read error may be responsible. V is TRBV19 and J is TRBJ2-3; TRBD1 matches 7 bases. Germline CDR1 reads LNHDA; CDR2 reads SQIVND (reference sequence). This CDR3 has 13 amino acids. The CDR3 DNA reads as TGTGCCAGTAGTATAGCGACAGGGTCCCTCCCTTTTTTT. This codes for CASSIATGSLPFF.

The CDR3 DNA is TGTGCCAGCAGCTTTAGCCTCTACGAGCAGTACTTC. It yields the protein CASSFSLYEQYF. J is TRBJ2-7 and V is TRBV11-2, with D unresolved. CDR1 is SGHAT, CDR2 FQNNGV, per germline. This CDR3 has 12 residues. V dropped 3 bases and J dropped 3 bases, with 6 bases sitting between them.

The chain uses TRBV4-2 and TRBJ2-4, with TRBD2 matching 7 bases. With V trimmed by 4 bases and J by 1 base, 4 bases remained unmatched. Germline V gene lookup returns CDR1 LGHNA and CDR2 YNFKEQ. This CDR3 has 15 amino acids. The CDR3 sequence is CASSPGEGAKNIQYF. The CDR3 DNA sequence: TGTGCCAGCAGCCCCGGGGAGGGCGCCAAAAACATTCAGTACTTC.

The V and J genes are TRBV10-3 and TRBJ2-1; 8 bases agree with TRBD2. From germline, CDR1 is ENHRY and CDR2 SYGVKD. J lost 0 bases, V lost 5 bases, and 12 bases had no gene match. The CDR3 loop spans 18 amino acids. The CDR3 protein is CAISITSGMGSSYNEQFF. The CDR3 bases are TGTGCCATCAGTATCACTAGCGGAATGGGGAGCTCCTACAATGAGCAGTTCTTC.

The V gene is TRBV7-8, the J gene TRBJ1-1; D perhaps matches TRBD1 (5 bases). V lost 5 bases and J 0 bases, leaving 13 bases between the germline ends. This CDR3 spans 15 amino acids. The germline V gene has CDR1 SGHVS and CDR2 FQNEAQ. CDR3 nucleotide sequence: TGTGCCAGCAGCCTGAGGACAAGCATGAACACTGAAGCTTTCTTT. This translates into CASSLRTSMNTEAFF.

The genes are TRBV2 and TRBJ1-4, with 8 bases matching TRBD1. This CDR3 spans 16 amino acids. CDR1 and CDR2 (germline): SNHLY, FYNNEI. V lost 6 bases and J lost 3; bases outside the gene matches: 9. CDR3 loop: CASRTGETRANEKLFF. CDR3 nucleotide sequence: TGTGCCAGCAGGACAGGGGAAACGAGGGCTAATGAAAAACTGTTTTTT.

This clone has just one count. The chain combines TRBV7-2 with TRBJ2-3; maybe TRBD2 (6 bases). CDR1 SGHTA and CDR2 FQGNSA come from the germline V gene. This CDR3 is built from 17 residues. Trimming cost V 5 bases and J 2 bases, with 20 bases left between them. The CDR3: CASSLRGSAGPTDTQYF. The CDR3 bases are TGTGCCAGCAGCCTCCGGGGGTCAGCGGGCCCCACAGATACGCAGTATTTT.

The J gene is TRBJ1-4, the V gene TRBV5-1, with TRBD1 matching over 8 bases. Germline V gene lookup returns CDR1 SGHRS and CDR2 YFSETQ. CDR3 length: 15 amino acids. The trim removed 4 bases at V and 4 bases at J, leaving 6 bases unmatched. CDR3 in DNA: TGCGCCAGCAGCCTAGGGACAGGCAATAATGAAAAACTGTTTTTT. Amino acid sequence: CASSLGTGNNEKLFF. Drawing the rest from reference TRBV5-1 and TRBJ1-4, the complete variable domain is KAGVTQTPRYLIKTRGQQVTLSCSPISGHRSVSWYQQTPGQGLQFLFEYFSETQRNKGNFPGRFSGRQFSNSRSEMNVSTLELGDSALYLCASSLGTGNNEKLFFGSGTQLSVL.

The rearrangement links TRBV5-4 to TRBJ1-4; D uncertain. V lost 4 bases and J 8 bases, leaving 12 bases between the germline ends. This CDR3 spans 13 amino acids. Germline V gene lookup returns CDR1 SGHNT and CDR2 YYREEE (reference sequence). CDR3 region: CASSAPGNEKLFF. In DNA, the CDR3 is TGTGCCAGCAGCGCCCCGGGAAACGAAAAACTGTTTTTT.

The chain carries TRBV6-5 and TRBJ1-1; the D gene is possibly TRBD1 (5 bases). V lost 2 bases and J lost 6, with 10 bases in between. CDR3 length: 13 residues. Germline V gene lookup returns CDR1 MNHEY and CDR2 SVGAGI. CDR3 nucleotide sequence: TGTGCCAGCAGTTACGGGGGGAGTCCTGAAGCTTTCTTT. Its translation: CASSYGGSPEAFF.

V and J are TRBV28 and TRBJ2-2; tentative D call: TRBD2 (6 bases). The ends were cut back, 4 bases at V and 6 bases at J, with 18 bases in the middle. Germline CDR1 MDHEN, CDR2 SYDVKM. The CDR3 loop spans 16 amino acids. CDR3 residues: CASSSSGTPFSGELFF. CDR3 coding DNA: TGTGCCAGCAGTTCATCCGGGACTCCCTTTTCCGGGGAGCTGTTTTTT.

The chain is built from TRBV5-1 and TRBJ2-2; weak D call: TRBD1 (5 bases). There are 16 residues in the CDR3. Deletions cut 0 bases from V and 5 bases from J, with 14 bases between. Germline CDR1 is SGHRS and CDR2 is YFSETQ. Here the CDR3 reads CASSLEGQGGTGELFF. The CDR3 DNA sequence: TGCGCCAGCAGCTTGGAAGGGCAGGGTGGAACCGGGGAGCTGTTTTTT. Complete variable domain (other parts from reference TRBV5-1 and TRBJ2-2): KAGVTQTPRYLIKTRGQQVTLSCSPISGHRSVSWYQQTPGQGLQFLFEYFSETQRNKGNFPGRFSGRQFSNSRSEMNVSTLELGDSALYLCASSLEGQGGTGELFFGEGSRLTVL.